The entry that follows covers one T cell receptor (beta chain) sequence. At one end the junction does not follow the germline gene, possibly because of a read error. The record originates from a study of Graves' ophthalmopathy and Graves' hyperthyroidism. Germline V lookup: CDR1 WSHSY, CDR2 SAAADI. This CDR3 has 13 amino acids. Patients in the hyperthyroidism group, adults aged 18 to 65, were newly diagnosed, under 2 months' duration. Uncontrolled infections, other autoimmune diseases, pregnancy or lactation barred patients from enrollment. RNA transcripts yielded amplified TCR beta CDR3 regions. RT-PCR was first run with HTBI primers, then multiplex PCR in a second round. TCRdb reanalysed the multiplex PCR reads using MiXCR and keeps one entry per CDR3 protein. The sample contains about 1.1 million distinct CDR3 sequences, roughly two fifths of which appear only once.

The rearrangement links TRBV10-2 to TRBJ1-1; possibly TRBD1 for D (5 bases). The sample taken for sequencing was peripheral blood or thyroid tissue (not recorded which). The sequence was collected from an adult man with Graves' hyperthyroidism. The chain's CDR3 is CASTRDLNTEAFF. Written as DNA, the CDR3 is TGTGCCAGCACTCGGGACTTGAACACTGAAGCTTTCTTT.